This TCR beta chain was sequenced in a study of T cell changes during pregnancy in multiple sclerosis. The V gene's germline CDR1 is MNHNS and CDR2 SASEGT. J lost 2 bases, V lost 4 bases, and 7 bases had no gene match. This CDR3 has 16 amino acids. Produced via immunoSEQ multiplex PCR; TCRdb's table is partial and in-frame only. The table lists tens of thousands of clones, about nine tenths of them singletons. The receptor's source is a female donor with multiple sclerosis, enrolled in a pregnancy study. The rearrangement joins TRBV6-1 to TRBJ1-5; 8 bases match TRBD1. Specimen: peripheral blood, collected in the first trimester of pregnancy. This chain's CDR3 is CASSGTGGVGNQPQHF. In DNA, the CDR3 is TGTGCCAGCAGTGGTACAGGGGGAGTGGGCAATCAGCCCCAGCATTTT.